This TCR beta chain derives from a study of T cell repertoires in ileal Crohn's disease. Study-level information: All patients had surgery for stricturing (approximately 60%) or penetrating (around 39%) disease.

Method: immunoSEQ multiplex PCR; TCRdb's copy keeps in-frame clones and lacks some. This sample has about 4,900 clones, with over 75% found just once. The sequenced material came from ileal tissue. The sequence came from an adult with Crohn's disease.

The CDR3 sequence: CASSPTRGLGNEQFF. The CDR3 DNA sequence: TGTGCCAGCAGCCCAACACGGGGTCTGGGGAATGAGCAGTTCTTC. This chain uses TRBV7-3 with TRBJ2-1; perhaps TRBD2 as D (5 bases). Trimming stripped 5 bases from V and 7 bases from J, with 18 bases between. This CDR3 is 15 amino acids long. The germline CDR1 and CDR2 sequences are SGHTA and FQGTGA. Based on the CDR3 plus reference TRBV7-3 and TRBJ2-1, the full variable domain is GAGVSQTPSNKVTEKGKYVELRCDPISGHTALYWYRQSLGQGPEFLIYFQGTGAADDSGLPNDRFFAVRPEGSVSTLKIQRTERGDSAVYLCASSPTRGLGNEQFFGPGTRLTVL.